Listed here are 28 T cell receptor beta chains from one sample, sequenced in a study of blood T cells in healthy people across ages. Primers used in a second PCR of roughly 7 to 12 cycles were a sample-barcoded 5' primer and a J-beta primer mix. TCRdb fed the 5' RACE reads into MiXCR, producing one record per CDR3 protein. The data contain fewer than 800,000 distinct CDR3 sequences, about a third of them singletons. The sample comprised blood. These receptors originate from a woman older than 75 in good health.

This clonotype was recorded at least ten times. This chain connects TRBV7-2 to TRBJ1-2, with 7 bases lining up with TRBD1. Germline values: CDR1 SGHTA, CDR2 FQGNSA. This CDR3 has 15 residues. The junction had 8 bases not matched to a gene; V was cut back by 5 bases and J by 2 bases. The CDR3 DNA reads as TGTGCCAGCAGCCCATTATCGACAGGGAACTATGGCTACACCTTC. Its translation is CASSPLSTGNYGYTF.

V is TRBV28 and J is TRBJ2-7, with a tentative D call TRBD1 (6 bases). Trimming removed 6 bases at V and 1 base at J, with 16 bases between. Germline lookup yields CDR1 MDHEN and CDR2 SYDVKM. The CDR3 covers 15 residues. The CDR3: CASRRQAQDSYEQYF. The CDR3 region has the DNA TGTGCCAGCAGGAGACAGGCCCAGGATTCCTACGAGCAGTACTTC.

There are many counts of this clonotype. The V call is TRBV28, the J call TRBJ2-3; unclear D gene. The CDR3 is 13 residues long. Germline V gives CDR1 MDHEN, CDR2 SYDVKM. Deletions cut 6 bases from V and 4 bases from J, with 11 bases between. CDR3 nucleotide sequence: TGTGCCAGCAGCCCCTTAAGCCCAGATACGCAGTATTTT. Encoded protein: CASSPLSPDTQYF.

On this clonotype: A much larger clone is a single base away; this may be a read error. The chain has TRBV7-3 and TRBJ2-1, with D possibly TRBD2 on 5 matching bases. Germline CDR1 and CDR2: SGHTA and FQGTGA. The CDR3 extends over 15 amino acids. With 1 base removed from V and 4 bases from J, the gap between germline ends came to 11 bases. Here the CDR3 reads CASSLNGDAYNEQFF. CDR3 coding DNA: TGTGCCAGCAGCTTAAACGGGGATGCGTACAATGAGCAGTTCTTC.

Notes on this clonotype: This may come from a read error, since a much larger clone is one base off. The chain employs TRBV6-5 and TRBJ1-6; 7 bases align to TRBD1. Germline assignment: CDR1 MNHEY and CDR2 SVGAGI. The CDR3 length is 15 residues. The CDR3 nucleotides read TGTGCCAGCAGTTACTCCTGGACAGGCGATTCACCCCCCCACTTT. This encodes CASSYSWTGDSPPHF.

This clonotype was seen once. The chain is built from TRBV3-1 and TRBJ1-1; D is perhaps TRBD1 (5 bases). The CDR3 spans 16 residues. Trimming removed 4 bases from V and 5 bases from J, with 20 bases in between. CDR1 is LGHDT, CDR2 YNNKEL, per germline (reference sequence). DNA for the CDR3: TGTGCCAGCAGCCGAGGAGGGACCACCCTAGGGACTGAAGCTTTCTTT. Protein sequence: CASSRGGTTLGTEAFF.

With respect to this clonotype: A read error may produce the germline difference seen at one junction end. V usage is TRBV7-8 and J usage is TRBJ1-5, with D perhaps matching TRBD1 (6 bases). CDR1 and CDR2 (germline): SGHVS, FQNEAQ. The CDR3 spans 17 residues. Here the CDR3 reads CASSSQRSGASNQPRHF. The CDR3 DNA is TGTGCCAGCAGCTCGCAGAGGTCAGGGGCTAGCAATCAGCCCCGGCATTTT. The full variable domain, completed using reference TRBV7-8 and TRBJ1-5, is GAGVSQSPRYKVAKRGQDVALRCDPISGHVSLFWYQQALGQGPEFLTYFQNEAQLDKSGLPSDRFFAERPEGSVSTLKIQRTQQEDSAVYLCASSSQRSGASNQPRHFGDGTRLSIL.

This clonotype was counted between two and nine times. One end of the junction does not line up with germline, which may come from a read error. This sequence joins TRBV6-1 and TRBJ1-1; D not resolved. The CDR3 loop spans 13 amino acids. Germline CDR1 reads MNHNS; CDR2 reads SASEGT. The CDR3 sequence is CASSVGFGTKAFF. The CDR3 DNA follows: TGTGCCAGCAGTGTCGGTTTTGGCACTAAAGCTTTCTTT.

The V gene is TRBV7-2, the J gene TRBJ2-1; TRBD2 matches at 7 bases. The CDR3 spans 16 residues. V was pared by 2 bases and J by 0 bases, with 4 bases of the junction left unmatched. The germline gives CDR1 SGHTA, CDR2 FQGNSA. The CDR3: CASSLRVAGSYNEQFF. Written as DNA, the CDR3 is TGTGCCAGCAGCTTACGGGTAGCGGGCTCCTACAATGAGCAGTTCTTC.

On this clonotype itself: The junction differs from germline at one of its ends, possibly a read error. This chain uses TRBV12-3 or TRBV12-4 with TRBJ2-2, with 7 bases lining up with TRBD1. This CDR3 is built from 18 residues. The CDR3 nucleotides read TGTGCCAGCAGTTTATTTAGGTTCCCAGGGGGAAACACCGGGGAGCGGTTTTTT. Translated, it gives CASSLFRFPGGNTGERFF.

The chain has TRBV20-1 and TRBJ2-5; the D is unclear. Per germline, CDR1 DFQATT and CDR2 SNEGSKA (reference sequence). Trimming removed 0 bases from V and 11 bases from J, with 19 bases in between. The CDR3 totals 14 residues. The CDR3 spells CSARDIRAVHEQYF. The CDR3 coding sequence is TGCAGTGCTAGAGATATTCGGGCCGTCCATGAGCAGTACTTC.

A remark on this clonotype: The CDR3 does not end in the conserved phenylalanine or tryptophan, so this is likely a read error. The chain is built from TRBV4-1 and TRBJ1-5, with TRBD1 matching 7 bases. J was trimmed by 3 bases and V by 3 bases; bases with no gene match: 8. The CDR3 length is 16 residues. Germline loops: CDR1 MGHRA, CDR2 YSYEKL. CDR3 sequence (DNA): TGCGCCAGCAGCCAGACTGGACAGGTTGACAATCAGCCCCAGCATCTT. Residues: CASSQTGQVDNQPQHL.

This clonotype was observed at least ten times. This chain uses TRBV20-1 with TRBJ1-1, with 7 bases identical to TRBD1. The CDR3 spans 16 residues. Unmatched junction bases numbered 7, after V lost 0 bases and J lost 0 bases. The germline V gene encodes CDR1 DFQATT and CDR2 SNEGSKA (reference sequence). The CDR3 loop reads CSARDQGQFMNTEAFF. The CDR3 DNA reads as TGCAGTGCTAGAGATCAGGGACAGTTTATGAACACTGAAGCTTTCTTT.

This clonotype was detected many times. V is TRBV6-2 or TRBV6-3 and J is TRBJ2-7, with D uncertain. Germline CDR1 and CDR2: MNHEY and SVGEGT. Trimming left V 6 bases short and J 2 bases short, with 8 bases between. The CDR3 runs to 12 residues. DNA for the CDR3: TGTGCCAGCAGCCGCGCCGCCTACGAGCAGTACTTC. Encoded protein: CASSRAAYEQYF.

This clonotype was picked up many times. The chain joins TRBV14 to TRBJ2-7, with 9 nucleotides matching TRBD1. With 5 bases clipped from V and 4 bases from J, the junction kept 6 bases outside the gene matches. From germline, CDR1 is SGHDN and CDR2 FVKESK. The CDR3 has 14 amino acids. The CDR3 here is CASSDWDRVYEQYF. The CDR3 bases are TGTGCCAGCAGCGATTGGGACAGGGTTTACGAGCAGTACTTC.

This clonotype appeared a few times. V is TRBV5-1 and J is TRBJ2-1; 10 bases fit TRBD1. The end of the DNA is better explained by TRBJ2-7, so the J call may be wrong. Germline CDR1 and CDR2: SGHRS and YFSETQ. This CDR3 has 18 residues. The CDR3 protein is CASSPGTGAQSSYNEQYF. The CDR3 coding sequence is TGCGCCAGCAGCCCCGGGACAGGGGCGCAAAGCTCCTACAATGAGCAGTACTTC.

This clonotype has just a few counts. This sequence joins TRBV5-5 and TRBJ1-1; D remains unclear. Trimming left V 3 bases short and J 10 bases short, with 13 bases between. Germline CDR1 and CDR2: SGHKS and YYEKEE (reference sequence). The CDR3 runs 12 residues. CDR3 DNA: TGTGCCAGCAGCTCAGAACCCAACAGAGCTTTCTTT. Translating it yields CASSSEPNRAFF.

This clonotype showed up many times. This sequence joins TRBV9 and TRBJ2-1; D uncertain. Germline lookup yields CDR1 SGDLS and CDR2 YYNGEE. The length of the CDR3 is 13 residues. V lost 0 bases and J lost 5, with 6 bases in between. CDR3 sequence: CASSVDLDNEQFF. For the CDR3, the DNA is TGTGCCAGCAGCGTAGATCTAGACAATGAGCAGTTCTTC.

This clonotype was picked up many times. The chain recombines TRBV4-1 with TRBJ2-6; 9 nucleotides agree with TRBD1. Germline CDR1 reads MGHRA; CDR2 reads YSYEKL. The V gene end was trimmed by 0 bases and the J gene end by 3 bases; junction bases not matched to a gene: 6. The CDR3 spans 18 residues. For the CDR3, the DNA is TGCGCCAGCAGCCAAGACAGTACAGGGGGCGGTGGGGCCAACGTCCTGACTTTC. Protein: CASSQDSTGGGGANVLTF.

This clonotype was picked up many times. This chain joins TRBV10-3 and TRBJ2-5; D gene uncertain. The CDR3 spans 13 residues. Germline V gene data show CDR1 as ENHRY and CDR2 as SYGVKD. Trimming took 4 bases from V and 0 from J, leaving 6 bases between them. The CDR3 spells CAISGGNQETQYF. The CDR3 DNA is TGTGCCATCAGTGGGGGAAACCAAGAGACCCAGTACTTC.

V and J are TRBV5-1 and TRBJ2-7; no clear D. The V gene's germline CDR1 is SGHRS and CDR2 YFSETQ. V was pared by 0 bases and J by 2 bases, with 12 bases between. The CDR3 is made up of 15 amino acids. The CDR3 protein is CASSLAASSTYEQYF. Written as DNA, the CDR3 is TGCGCCAGCAGCTTGGCAGCGAGCAGCACCTACGAGCAGTACTTC.

At least ten counts were recorded for this clonotype. The chain is built from TRBV30 and TRBJ2-7, with D possibly called TRBD1 or TRBD2 (5 bases each). Germline CDR1 reads GTSNPN; CDR2 reads SVGIG (reference sequence). Deletions cut 0 bases from V and 2 bases from J, with 11 bases between. The CDR3 sequence is 14 residues long. The CDR3 spells CAWSVRQGAYEQYF. The CDR3 region has the DNA TGTGCCTGGAGTGTTCGGCAGGGAGCCTACGAGCAGTACTTC.

There are a few counts of this clonotype. This may arise from a read error, as a much more abundant clone is one base away. This chain connects TRBV20-1 to TRBJ1-2; no clear D gene. The CDR3 consists of 9 residues. Germline V gene sequence: CDR1 DFQATT, CDR2 SNEGSKA (reference sequence). CDR3 sequence: CGVIDGYTF. In DNA, the CDR3 is TGCGGTGTAATTGATGGCTACACCTTC.

The chain recombines TRBV7-6 with TRBJ1-4; 9 bases are shared with TRBD1. The junction had 4 bases not matched to a gene; V was cut back by 1 base and J by 4 bases. This CDR3 contains 16 residues. The V gene's germline CDR1 is SGHVS and CDR2 FNYEAQ. CDR3: CASSLGSGQGNEKLFF. CDR3 DNA sequence: TGTGCCAGCAGCTTAGGTTCGGGACAGGGTAATGAAAAACTGTTTTTT.

The chain uses TRBV20-1 and TRBJ2-7; D remains unclear. The germline CDR1 and CDR2 sequences are DFQATT and SNEGSKA (reference sequence). CDR3 size: 15 residues. V lost 1 base to trimming and J lost 1 base, with 14 bases between them. The CDR3 sequence: CSARGAFKRSYEQYF. CDR3 sequence (DNA): TGCAGTGCTAGAGGGGCCTTTAAACGGTCCTACGAGCAGTACTTC.

There are a few counts of this clonotype. The chain combines TRBV15 with TRBJ1-1, with 7 bases that match TRBD1. The V segment lost 0 bases and the J segment 0 bases; nucleotides outside the gene matches: 1. Germline V gene sequence: CDR1 LNHNV, CDR2 YYDKDF (reference sequence). The CDR3 runs 15 residues. CDR3: CATSRETGMNTEAFF. CDR3 bases: TGTGCCACCAGCAGAGAGACAGGGATGAACACTGAAGCTTTCTTT.

This clonotype occurred a few times. This rearrangement joins TRBV25-1 to TRBJ1-5; D not certain. The CDR3 consists of 14 residues. Germline loops: CDR1 MGHDK, CDR2 SYGVNS. V dropped 2 bases and J dropped 1 base, with 6 bases sitting between them. The CDR3 nucleotides are TGTGCCAGCAGTGAACCGGGAAGCAATCAGCCCCAGCATTTT. This translates into CASSEPGSNQPQHF. Complete variable domain (other parts from reference TRBV25-1 and TRBJ1-5): EADIYQTPRYLVIGTGKKITLECSQTMGHDKMYWYQQDPGMELHLIHYSYGVNSTEKGDLSSESTVSRIRTEHFPLTLESARPSHTSQYLCASSEPGSNQPQHFGDGTRLSIL.

With respect to this clonotype: The junction shows a germline mismatch at one end, possibly a read error. This rearrangement joins TRBV25-1 to TRBJ1-4, with a tentative D call TRBD1 (5 bases). The length of the CDR3 is 16 residues. Germline values: CDR1 MGHDK, CDR2 SYGVNS. The CDR3 protein is CASSESRAPFPEKRFF. CDR3 in DNA: TGTGCCAGCAGTGAATCCAGGGCCCCTTTTCCTGAAAAACGGTTTTTT.